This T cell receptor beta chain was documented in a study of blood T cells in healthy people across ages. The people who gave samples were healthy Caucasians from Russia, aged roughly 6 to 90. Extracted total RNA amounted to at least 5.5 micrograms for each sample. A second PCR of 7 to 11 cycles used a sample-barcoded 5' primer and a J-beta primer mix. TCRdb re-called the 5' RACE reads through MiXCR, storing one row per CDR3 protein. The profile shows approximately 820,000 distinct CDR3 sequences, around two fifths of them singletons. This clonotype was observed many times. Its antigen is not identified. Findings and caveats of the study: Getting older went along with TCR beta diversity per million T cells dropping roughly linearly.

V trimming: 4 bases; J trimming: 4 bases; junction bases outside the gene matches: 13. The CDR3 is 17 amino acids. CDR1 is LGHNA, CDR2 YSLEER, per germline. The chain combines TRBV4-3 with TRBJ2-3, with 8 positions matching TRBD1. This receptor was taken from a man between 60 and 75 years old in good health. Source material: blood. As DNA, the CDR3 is TGCGCCAGCAGCCGGCAAGCAGGGGGCTTCAATGCAGATACGCAGTATTTT. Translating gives CASSRQAGGFNADTQYF.